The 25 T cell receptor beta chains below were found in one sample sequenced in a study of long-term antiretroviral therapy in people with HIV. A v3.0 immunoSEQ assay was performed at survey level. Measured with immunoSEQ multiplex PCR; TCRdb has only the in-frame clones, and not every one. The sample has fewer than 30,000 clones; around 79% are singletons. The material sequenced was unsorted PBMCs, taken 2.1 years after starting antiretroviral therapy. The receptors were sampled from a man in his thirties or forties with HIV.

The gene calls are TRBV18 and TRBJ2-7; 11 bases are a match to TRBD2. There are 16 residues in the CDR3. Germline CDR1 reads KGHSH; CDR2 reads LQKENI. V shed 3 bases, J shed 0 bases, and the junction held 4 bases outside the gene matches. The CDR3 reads CASSPGLAASSYEQYF. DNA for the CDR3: TGTGCCAGCTCACCGGGACTAGCGGCTAGCTCCTACGAGCAGTACTTC.

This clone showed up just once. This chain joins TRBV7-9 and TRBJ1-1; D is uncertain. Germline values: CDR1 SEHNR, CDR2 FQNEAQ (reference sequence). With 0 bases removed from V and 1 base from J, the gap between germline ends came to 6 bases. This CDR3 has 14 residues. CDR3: CASSLAEGNTEAFF. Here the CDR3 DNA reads TGTGCCAGCAGCTTAGCGGAGGGGAACACTGAAGCTTTCTTT.

The CDR3 loop is CASSPGTGIRYEQYF. CDR3 sequence (DNA): TGTGCCAGCAGCCCTGGGACGGGGATAAGGTACGAGCAGTACTTC. This chain uses TRBV7-8 with TRBJ2-7, with D tentatively TRBD1 or TRBD2 (5 bases each). CDR1 is SGHVS and CDR2 is FQNEAQ in the germline V gene. This CDR3 is 15 amino acids long. V was cut by 5 bases and J by 4 bases, with 18 bases left in between. Complete variable domain (other parts from reference TRBV7-8 and TRBJ2-7): GAGVSQSPRYKVAKRGQDVALRCDPISGHVSLFWYQQALGQGPEFLTYFQNEAQLDKSGLPSDRFFAERPEGSVSTLKIQRTQQEDSAVYLCASSPGTGIRYEQYFGPGTRLTVT.

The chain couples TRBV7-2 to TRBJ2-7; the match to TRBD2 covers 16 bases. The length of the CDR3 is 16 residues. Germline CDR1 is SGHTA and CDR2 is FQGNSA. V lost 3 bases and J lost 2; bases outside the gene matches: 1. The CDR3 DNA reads TGTGCCAGCAGCTTGGGACTAGCGGGAGGGCCCTACGAGCAGTACTTC. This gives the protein CASSLGLAGGPYEQYF.

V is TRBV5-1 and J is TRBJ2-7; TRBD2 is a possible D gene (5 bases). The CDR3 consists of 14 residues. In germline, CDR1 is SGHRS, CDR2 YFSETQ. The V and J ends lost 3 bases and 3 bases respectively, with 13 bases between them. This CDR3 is CASSSGLIHYEQYF. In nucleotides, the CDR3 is TGCGCCAGCAGCTCCGGACTGATACACTACGAGCAGTACTTC. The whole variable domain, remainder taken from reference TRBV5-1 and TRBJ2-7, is KAGVTQTPRYLIKTRGQQVTLSCSPISGHRSVSWYQQTPGQGLQFLFEYFSETQRNKGNFPGRFSGRQFSNSRSEMNVSTLELGDSALYLCASSSGLIHYEQYFGPGTRLTVT.

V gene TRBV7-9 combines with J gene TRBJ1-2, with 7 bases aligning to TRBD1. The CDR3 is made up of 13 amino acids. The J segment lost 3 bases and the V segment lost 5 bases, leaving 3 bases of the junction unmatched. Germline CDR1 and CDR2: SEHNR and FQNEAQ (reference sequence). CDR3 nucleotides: TGTGCCAGCAGCCCTCAGGGGGACTATGGCTACACCTTC. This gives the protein CASSPQGDYGYTF.

The CDR3 DNA reads TGTGCCAGCAGTACCAACCGGGACACGAACACCGGGGAGCTGTTTTTT. Translation: CASSTNRDTNTGELFF. V is TRBV11-3 and J is TRBJ2-2, with D maybe TRBD1 (6 bases). This CDR3 comprises 16 residues. The V end was cut by 6 bases, the J end by 0 bases, with 14 bases between. Germline V gene sequence: CDR1 SGHNT, CDR2 YENEEA.

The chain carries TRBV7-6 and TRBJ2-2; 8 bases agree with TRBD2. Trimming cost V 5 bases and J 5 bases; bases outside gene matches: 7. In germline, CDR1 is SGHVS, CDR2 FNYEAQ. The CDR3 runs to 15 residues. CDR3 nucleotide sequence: TGTGCCAGCAGCACCCGGGGGGGCGGAACCGGGGAGCTGTTTTTT. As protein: CASSTRGGGTGELFF. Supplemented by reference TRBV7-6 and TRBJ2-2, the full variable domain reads GAGVSQSPRYKVTKRGQDVALRCDPISGHVSLYWYRQALGQGPEFLTYFNYEAQQDKSGLPNDRFSAERPEGSISTLTIQRTEQRDSAMYRCASSTRGGGTGELFFGEGSRLTVL.

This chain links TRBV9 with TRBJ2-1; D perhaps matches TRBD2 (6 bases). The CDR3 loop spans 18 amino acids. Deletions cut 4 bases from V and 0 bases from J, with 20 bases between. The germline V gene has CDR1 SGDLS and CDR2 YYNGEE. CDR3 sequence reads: CASSSNPIAVSSYNEQFF. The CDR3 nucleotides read TGTGCCAGCAGCTCCAACCCCATAGCGGTTAGCTCCTACAATGAGCAGTTCTTC.

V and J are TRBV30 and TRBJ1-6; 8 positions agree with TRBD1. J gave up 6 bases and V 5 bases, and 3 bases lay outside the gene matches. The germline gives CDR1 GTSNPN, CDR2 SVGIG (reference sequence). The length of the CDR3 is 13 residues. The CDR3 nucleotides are TGTGCCTGGCAGGGGGCGGTTAATTCACCCCTCCACTTT. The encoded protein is CAWQGAVNSPLHF.

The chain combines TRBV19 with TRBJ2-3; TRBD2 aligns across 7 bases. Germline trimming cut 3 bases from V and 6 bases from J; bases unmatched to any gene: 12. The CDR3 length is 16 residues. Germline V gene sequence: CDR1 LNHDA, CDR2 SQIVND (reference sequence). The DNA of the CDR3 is TGTGCCAGTAGTATGACCGGGGGAGGGTTTCGGGATACGCAGTATTTT. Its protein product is CASSMTGGGFRDTQYF.

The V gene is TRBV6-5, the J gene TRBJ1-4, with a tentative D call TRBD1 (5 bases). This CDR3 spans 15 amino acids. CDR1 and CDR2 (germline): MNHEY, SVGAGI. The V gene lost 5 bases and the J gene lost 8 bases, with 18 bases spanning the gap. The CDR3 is CASSQSQVSMEKLFF. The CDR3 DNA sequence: TGTGCCAGCAGTCAATCACAGGTGTCCATGGAAAAACTGTTTTTT.

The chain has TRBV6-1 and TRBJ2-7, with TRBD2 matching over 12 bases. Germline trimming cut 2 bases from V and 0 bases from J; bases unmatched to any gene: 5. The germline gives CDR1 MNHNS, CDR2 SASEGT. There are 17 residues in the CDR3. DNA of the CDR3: TGTGCCAGCAGTGAAAGGCTAGCGGGAGGGTACTCCTACGAGCAGTACTTC. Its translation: CASSERLAGGYSYEQYF.

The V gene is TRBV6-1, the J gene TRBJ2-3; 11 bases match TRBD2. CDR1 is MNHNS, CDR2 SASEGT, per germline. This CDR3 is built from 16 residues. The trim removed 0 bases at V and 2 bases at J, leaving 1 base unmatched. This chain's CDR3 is CASSEASGGATDTQYF. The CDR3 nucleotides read TGTGCCAGCAGTGAAGCTAGCGGGGGGGCCACAGATACGCAGTATTTT.

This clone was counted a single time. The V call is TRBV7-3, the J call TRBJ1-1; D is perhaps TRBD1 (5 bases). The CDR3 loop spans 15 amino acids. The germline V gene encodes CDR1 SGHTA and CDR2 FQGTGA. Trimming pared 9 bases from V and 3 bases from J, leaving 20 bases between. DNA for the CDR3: TGTGCCAGTTTGGGGACCGCCCCGAATTACACTGAAGCTTTCTTT. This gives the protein CASLGTAPNYTEAFF.

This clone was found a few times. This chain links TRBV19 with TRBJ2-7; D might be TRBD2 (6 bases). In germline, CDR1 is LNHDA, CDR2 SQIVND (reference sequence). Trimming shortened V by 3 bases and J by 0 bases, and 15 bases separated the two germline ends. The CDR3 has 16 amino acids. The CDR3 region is CASSIEGAGSSYEQYF. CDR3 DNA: TGTGCCAGTAGTATTGAAGGGGCGGGAAGCTCCTACGAGCAGTACTTC.

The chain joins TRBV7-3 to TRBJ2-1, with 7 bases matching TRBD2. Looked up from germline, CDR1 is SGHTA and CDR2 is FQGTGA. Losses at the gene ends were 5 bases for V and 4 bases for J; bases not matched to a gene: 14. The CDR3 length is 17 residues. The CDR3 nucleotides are TGTGCCAGCAGCCGAGCCCCACTGGGCGGGGGTTACAATGAGCAGTTCTTC. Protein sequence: CASSRAPLGGGYNEQFF.

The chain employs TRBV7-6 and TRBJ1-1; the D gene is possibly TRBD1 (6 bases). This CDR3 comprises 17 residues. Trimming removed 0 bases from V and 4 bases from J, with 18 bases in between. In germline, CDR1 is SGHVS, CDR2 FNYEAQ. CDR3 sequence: CASSLAGGAPGGTEAFF. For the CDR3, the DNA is TGTGCCAGCAGCTTAGCGGGGGGGGCCCCGGGTGGCACTGAAGCTTTCTTT.

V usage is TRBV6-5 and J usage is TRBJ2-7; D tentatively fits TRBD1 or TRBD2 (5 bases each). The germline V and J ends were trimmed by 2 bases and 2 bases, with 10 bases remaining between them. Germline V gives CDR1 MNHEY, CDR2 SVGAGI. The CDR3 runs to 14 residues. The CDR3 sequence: CASSYGGFPYEQYF. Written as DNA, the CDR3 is TGTGCCAGCAGTTACGGGGGTTTCCCCTACGAGCAGTACTTC.

CDR3 nucleotide sequence: TGTGCCAGCAGTTTAATCCAGGGCTCGGCTGGAAACACCATATATTTT. Translation gives CASSLIQGSAGNTIYF. The J gene is TRBJ1-3, the V gene TRBV28; D possibly corresponds to TRBD1 (5 bases). V lost 2 bases and J lost 2, with 13 bases in between. The CDR3 has 16 amino acids. Looked up from germline, CDR1 is MDHEN and CDR2 is SYDVKM.

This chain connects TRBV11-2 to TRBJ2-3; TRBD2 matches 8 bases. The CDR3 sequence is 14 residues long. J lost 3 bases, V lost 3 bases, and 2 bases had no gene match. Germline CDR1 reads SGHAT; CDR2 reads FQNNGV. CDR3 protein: CASSLTSATDTQYF. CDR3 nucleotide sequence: TGTGCCAGCAGCTTGACTAGCGCTACAGATACGCAGTATTTT.

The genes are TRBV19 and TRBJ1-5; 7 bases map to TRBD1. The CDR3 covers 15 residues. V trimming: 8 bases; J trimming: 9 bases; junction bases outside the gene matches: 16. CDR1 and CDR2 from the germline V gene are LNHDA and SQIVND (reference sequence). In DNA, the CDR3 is TGTGCCAGTCCTCCGCCGGGACAGACGAGTGGGCCCCAGCATTTT. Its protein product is CASPPPGQTSGPQHF.

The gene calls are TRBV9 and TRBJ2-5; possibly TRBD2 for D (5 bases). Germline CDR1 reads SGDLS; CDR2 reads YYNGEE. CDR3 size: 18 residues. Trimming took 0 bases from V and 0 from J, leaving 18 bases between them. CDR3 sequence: CASSVGPSARGNQETQYF. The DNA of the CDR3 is TGTGCCAGCAGCGTAGGTCCATCGGCTAGAGGGAACCAAGAGACCCAGTACTTC.

CDR3 in amino acids: CASSVMSGGEKLFF. DNA for the CDR3: TGTGCCAGCAGCGTAATGTCGGGGGGAGAAAAACTGTTTTTT. The chain couples TRBV9 to TRBJ1-4; tentatively, D is TRBD1 (5 bases). The CDR3 consists of 14 residues. Germline assignment: CDR1 SGDLS and CDR2 YYNGEE. The V end lost 1 base, the J end lost 8 bases, and 12 bases lay between the germline ends.

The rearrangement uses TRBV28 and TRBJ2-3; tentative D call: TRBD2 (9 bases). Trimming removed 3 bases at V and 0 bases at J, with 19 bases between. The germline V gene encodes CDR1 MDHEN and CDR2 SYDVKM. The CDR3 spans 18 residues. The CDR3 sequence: CASSFGTGTSGSTDTQYF. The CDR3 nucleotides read TGTGCCAGCAGTTTCGGGACAGGCACTAGCGGGAGCACAGATACGCAGTATTTT.